The 27 T cell receptor beta chains below come from one sample, sequenced in a study of T cells in Graves' hyperthyroidism and ophthalmopathy. It was RNA transcripts that yielded the amplified TCR beta CDR3 regions. When the TCR CDR3 underwent first-round RT-PCR, the HTBI primer set was used. TCRdb re-called the multiplex PCR reads with MiXCR, one entry per CDR3 protein. The data show fewer than 500,000 distinct CDR3 sequences, with roughly 15% seen just once and around 19% held by the top ten. Source material: blood. Receptors were obtained from a woman in her twenties or thirties with Graves' ophthalmopathy.

To note about this clonotype: Mismatch with germline at one junction end may stem from a read error. The rearrangement joins TRBV7-7 to TRBJ1-5, with D uncertain. Per the germline V gene, CDR1 is SSHAT and CDR2 is FNYEAQ (reference sequence). This CDR3 contains 16 residues. CDR3 sequence reads: CASSRTYSRSNQPQHF. The CDR3 nucleotides are TGTGCTAGCAGCAGAACTTACAGCCGTAGCAATCAGCCCCAGCATTTT.

Worth noting for this clonotype: Germline and junction disagree at one end, which may indicate a read error. The chain employs TRBV24-1 and TRBJ2-2; a possible D gene is TRBD1 (5 bases). Germline V gene sequence: CDR1 KGHDR, CDR2 SFDVKD. The CDR3 is 15 amino acids. CDR3 sequence: CATIILTVNAGELFF. Here the CDR3 DNA reads TGTGCCACCATCATTTTGACAGTGAACGCCGGGGAGCTGTTTTTT.

In its sample, this clonotype was seen many times. The genes are TRBV27 and TRBJ2-1; 9 positions agree with TRBD2. This CDR3 region has 16 residues. Germline V gene data show CDR1 as MNHEY and CDR2 as SMNVEV (reference sequence). V shed 7 bases and J 1 base; nucleotides not matched to a gene: 8. CDR3 sequence (DNA): TGTGCCAGCACCGTACTAGCGGGTAATTCCTACAATGAGCAGTTCTTC. Translation: CASTVLAGNSYNEQFF.

There are many counts of this clonotype. The V call is TRBV11-2, the J call TRBJ2-7; D may match TRBD1 or TRBD2 (6 bases each). The CDR3 sequence is 14 residues long. Trimming left V 0 bases short and J 4 bases short, with 10 bases between. Germline CDR1 SGHAT, CDR2 FQNNGV. The DNA for the CDR3 is TGTGCCAGCAGCTTAGACCCGGGGGCTTACGAGCAGTACTTC. Residues: CASSLDPGAYEQYF. Combining the CDR3 with reference TRBV11-2 and TRBJ2-7 gives the whole variable domain EAGVAQSPRYKIIEKRQSVAFWCNPISGHATLYWYQQILGQGPKLLIQFQNNGVVDDSQLPKDRFSAERLKGVDSTLKIQPAKLEDSAVYLCASSLDPGAYEQYFGPGTRLTVT.

Concerning this clonotype itself: The junction does not match germline at one end; this may be a read error. The chain has TRBV6-5 and TRBJ2-2; either TRBD1 or TRBD2 may supply D (5 bases each). CDR1 and CDR2 (germline): MNHEY, SVGAGI. The CDR3 totals 16 residues. The CDR3: CASSYLFPDGTVELFF. Here the CDR3 DNA reads TGTGCCAGCAGTTACTTATTCCCTGACGGGACCGTGGAGCTGTTTTTT.

This clonotype was seen ten or more times. The chain employs TRBV4-2 and TRBJ2-2; 7 nucleotides match TRBD1. CDR1 is LGHNA and CDR2 is YNFKEQ in the germline V gene. The trim removed 1 base at V and 7 bases at J, leaving 3 bases unmatched. The CDR3 consists of 14 residues. CDR3 nucleotides: TGTGCCAGCAGCCAAGGACAGGGCGTCGGGGAGCTGTTTTTT. This encodes CASSQGQGVGELFF.

The rearrangement uses TRBV20-1 and TRBJ2-5; 8 positions match TRBD1. Losses at the gene ends were 3 bases for V and 2 bases for J; bases not matched to a gene: 5. This CDR3 is 14 amino acids long. Germline V gives CDR1 DFQATT, CDR2 SNEGSKA (reference sequence). The CDR3 DNA follows: TGCAGTGCTAGCAGGGGGCCAGAACAAGAGACCCAGTACTTC. This sequence encodes CSASRGPEQETQYF.

This clonotype occurred many times. CDR3 nucleotide sequence: TGCGCCAGCAGAATACAGGGTTCGAACACTGAAGCTTTCTTT. Its protein is CASRIQGSNTEAFF. The rearrangement links TRBV5-1 to TRBJ1-1, with a tentative D call TRBD1 (6 bases). V lost 5 bases to trimming and J lost 1 base, with 12 bases between them. The CDR3 is 14 residues long. CDR1 is SGHRS and CDR2 is YFSETQ in the germline V gene.

This clonotype showed up many times. This chain links TRBV9 with TRBJ1-2; D is ambiguous. This CDR3 region has 15 residues. Germline CDR1 is SGDLS and CDR2 is YYNGEE. Trimming took off 1 base at V and 6 bases at J, with 16 bases between the two ends. Here the CDR3 reads CASSVSMWIPDGYTF. The CDR3 nucleotides read TGTGCCAGCAGCGTATCCATGTGGATCCCCGATGGCTACACCTTC.

This clonotype occurred many times. The chain couples TRBV5-5 to TRBJ2-7; 8 nucleotides align to TRBD2. This CDR3 is built from 16 residues. The germline CDR1 and CDR2 sequences are SGHKS and YYEKEE (reference sequence). V shed 0 bases and J 0 bases; nucleotides not matched to a gene: 5. The CDR3 coding sequence is TGTGCCAGCAGCTTGGGCGGGGGGCTCCTCTCCTACGAGCAGTACTTC. It codes for CASSLGGGLLSYEQYF.

V and J are TRBV9 and TRBJ1-1, with D possibly matching TRBD1 (6 bases). Trimming took 3 bases from V and 7 from J, leaving 19 bases between them. The CDR3 has 15 residues. Germline V gene data show CDR1 as SGDLS and CDR2 as YYNGEE. CDR3: CASSAQTGLKNEAFF. The DNA for the CDR3 is TGTGCCAGCAGCGCCCAGACAGGACTGAAAAATGAAGCTTTCTTT.

V usage is TRBV5-6 and J usage is TRBJ1-5, with D perhaps TRBD1 (6 bases). The CDR3 consists of 13 residues. V was shortened by 7 bases and J by 4 bases, with 12 bases between the two germline ends. Per germline, CDR1 SGHDT and CDR2 YYEEEE. CDR3 amino acids: CASGWDINQPQHF. The CDR3 DNA reads TGTGCCAGCGGCTGGGACATTAATCAGCCCCAGCATTTT.

This clonotype was found many times. The genes are TRBV10-1 and TRBJ2-7; TRBD1 matches at 7 bases. Losses at the gene ends were 3 bases for V and 5 bases for J; bases not matched to a gene: 16. Germline V gives CDR1 WNHNN, CDR2 SYGVQD (reference sequence). This CDR3 has 17 residues. CDR3 in DNA: TGCGCCAGCAGTGACTCGAGCTCCCGGGACAGATGGAACGAGCAGTACTTC. Amino acid sequence: CASSDSSSRDRWNEQYF.

This clonotype showed up many times. The V gene is TRBV7-2, the J gene TRBJ2-5; D gene ambiguous. CDR1 is SGHTA, CDR2 FQGNSA, per germline. The CDR3 is made up of 11 amino acids. Trimming shortened V by 2 bases and J by 5 bases, and 3 bases separated the two germline ends. This CDR3 reads CASSLSETQYF. The DNA of the CDR3 is TGTGCCAGCAGCTTATCGGAGACCCAGTACTTC.

This clonotype was detected many times. V is TRBV7-6 and J is TRBJ2-5, with D possibly called TRBD1 or TRBD2 (6 bases each). The V end lost 2 bases, the J end lost 5 bases, and 21 bases lay between the germline ends. Germline-derived CDR1 and CDR2 are SGHVS and FNYEAQ. The CDR3 length is 17 residues. The CDR3 DNA is TGTGCCAGCAGCTTATATGGGGGGTCAGGGGTGGCTGAGACCCAGTACTTC. Its translation is CASSLYGGSGVAETQYF.

V and J are TRBV11-3 and TRBJ2-7; 13 bases fit TRBD2. J gave up 0 bases and V 5 bases, and 7 bases lay outside the gene matches. The CDR3 totals 17 residues. Germline V gives CDR1 SGHNT, CDR2 YENEEA. In DNA form, the CDR3 reads TGTGCCAGCAGCCCAGGACTAGCGGGGGACCTCTCCTACGAGCAGTACTTC. Its translation: CASSPGLAGDLSYEQYF.

This clonotype was seen many times. The J gene is TRBJ2-1, the V gene TRBV11-2, with TRBD1 identical over 10 bases. From germline, CDR1 is SGHAT and CDR2 FQNNGV. J gave up 4 bases and V 5 bases, and 8 bases lay outside the gene matches. CDR3 length equals 16 residues. The CDR3 reads CASSDRDRGIYNEQFF. DNA of the CDR3: TGTGCCAGCAGCGATAGGGACAGGGGAATATACAATGAGCAGTTCTTC.

In its sample, this clonotype was seen a few times. V is TRBV2 and J is TRBJ2-5; weak D call: TRBD1 (6 bases). Germline CDR1 is SNHLY and CDR2 is FYNNEI. The CDR3 runs to 12 residues. V shed 3 bases and J shed 9 bases, with 11 bases lying between them. CDR3 in DNA: TGTGCCAGCAGTGATGAACCAGGGGCCCAGTACTTC. Amino acids: CASSDEPGAQYF.

As concerns this clonotype: A much larger clonotype is one base distant, so this may be a read error. This sequence joins TRBV2 and TRBJ2-5, with TRBD1 matching 8 bases. Per the germline V gene, CDR1 is SNHLY and CDR2 is FYNNEI. The CDR3 is 17 residues long. The CDR3 nucleotides are TGTGCCAGCAGCTATGACCCGGACAGGGACCCCCAAGAGATCCAGTACTTC. Its translation: CASSYDPDRDPQEIQYF.

This clonotype occurred a few times. The chain uses TRBV12-5 and TRBJ1-1; possible D gene TRBD1, 6 bases. The CDR3 is 14 residues long. The germline V gene encodes CDR1 LGHNT and CDR2 FRNRAP. The germline V and J ends were trimmed by 2 bases and 8 bases, with 15 bases remaining between them. This CDR3 reads CASGLPSGHPEAFF. CDR3 DNA sequence: TGTGCTAGTGGTTTGCCATCGGGACACCCAGAAGCTTTCTTT.

In this sample, this clonotype turned up a few times. The chain has TRBV12-5 and TRBJ2-1; TRBD2 agrees at 8 bases. After removal of 2 bases from V and 5 bases from J, the junction contained 5 bases not matched to a gene. In germline, CDR1 is LGHNT, CDR2 FRNRAP. The CDR3 totals 15 residues. This chain's CDR3 is CASGLRIAGNNEQFF. The CDR3 DNA sequence: TGTGCTAGTGGTTTGCGAATAGCGGGGAACAATGAGCAGTTCTTC.

There are many counts of this clonotype. DNA of the CDR3: TGTGCCAGCAACCAAGGACAGAGCTATGGCTACACCTTC. It yields the protein CASNQGQSYGYTF. The chain couples TRBV28 to TRBJ1-2, with TRBD1 as a possible D gene (6 bases). Germline loops: CDR1 MDHEN, CDR2 SYDVKM. The V gene lost 7 bases and the J gene lost 4 bases, with 13 bases spanning the gap. The CDR3 covers 13 residues.

This clonotype occurred many times. Here the CDR3 DNA reads TGTGCCAGCAGTCTCGACAGAAACACCGGGGAGCTGTTTTTT. It translates to CASSLDRNTGELFF. This rearrangement joins TRBV6-1 to TRBJ2-2; D may be TRBD1 (5 bases). The V and J ends lost 5 bases and 2 bases respectively, with 9 bases between them. Looked up from germline, CDR1 is MNHNS and CDR2 is SASEGT. This CDR3 is 14 amino acids long.

The rearrangement uses TRBV19 and TRBJ2-3; 9 bases are shared with TRBD1. V trimming: 6 bases; J trimming: 1 base; junction bases outside the gene matches: 14. The CDR3 has 18 residues. Germline CDR1 and CDR2: LNHDA and SQIVND (reference sequence). In DNA, the CDR3 is TGTGCCAGTAGCCTCCGATCAACCGGGACAGGGCGCACAGATACGCAGTATTTT. Its protein is CASSLRSTGTGRTDTQYF. Using reference TRBV19 and TRBJ2-3 for the parts outside the CDR3, the full variable domain is DGGITQSPKYLFRKEGQNVTLSCEQNLNHDAMYWYRQDPGQGLRLIYYSQIVNDFQKGDIAEGYSVSREKKESFPLTVTSAQKNPTAFYLCASSLRSTGTGRTDTQYFGPGTRLTVL.

There are many counts of this clonotype. The genes are TRBV28 and TRBJ2-3, with D possibly TRBD2 on 5 matching bases. Trimming shortened V by 1 base and J by 0 bases, and 11 bases separated the two germline ends. Germline V gene lookup returns CDR1 MDHEN and CDR2 SYDVKM. This CDR3 is built from 16 residues. CDR3 bases: TGTGCCAGCAGTTTATACTCAGCGGTTAGCACAGATACGCAGTATTTT. This gives the protein CASSLYSAVSTDTQYF.

Concerning this clonotype: This may arise from a read error, as a much more abundant clone is one base away. The chain recombines TRBV29-1 with TRBJ1-1; D is possibly TRBD1 (5 bases). The CDR3 is 16 residues long. Germline assignment: CDR1 SQVTM and CDR2 ANQGSEA. The chain's CDR3 is CNVGRFGGSGDTEAFF. The CDR3 DNA follows: TGCAACGTTGGCAGGTTCGGGGGGAGTGGGGACACTGAAGCTTTCTTT. Filled out from reference TRBV29-1 and TRBJ1-1, the complete variable domain reads SAVISQKPSRDICQRGTSLTIQCQVDSQVTMMFWYRQQPGQSLTLIATANQGSEATYESGFVIDKFPISRPNLTFSTLTVSNMSPEDSSIYLCNVGRFGGSGDTEAFFGQGTRLTVV.

This clonotype was seen a few times. V and J are TRBV19 and TRBJ2-5; 9 bases match TRBD2. Germline V CDR1 and CDR2: LNHDA, SQIVND (reference sequence). CDR3 size: 13 residues. Trimming took 7 bases from V and 9 from J; bases not matched to a gene: 9. The CDR3 spells CASNTGGGAPQYF. The CDR3 region has the DNA TGTGCCAGTAACACCGGCGGGGGGGCCCCCCAGTACTTC.